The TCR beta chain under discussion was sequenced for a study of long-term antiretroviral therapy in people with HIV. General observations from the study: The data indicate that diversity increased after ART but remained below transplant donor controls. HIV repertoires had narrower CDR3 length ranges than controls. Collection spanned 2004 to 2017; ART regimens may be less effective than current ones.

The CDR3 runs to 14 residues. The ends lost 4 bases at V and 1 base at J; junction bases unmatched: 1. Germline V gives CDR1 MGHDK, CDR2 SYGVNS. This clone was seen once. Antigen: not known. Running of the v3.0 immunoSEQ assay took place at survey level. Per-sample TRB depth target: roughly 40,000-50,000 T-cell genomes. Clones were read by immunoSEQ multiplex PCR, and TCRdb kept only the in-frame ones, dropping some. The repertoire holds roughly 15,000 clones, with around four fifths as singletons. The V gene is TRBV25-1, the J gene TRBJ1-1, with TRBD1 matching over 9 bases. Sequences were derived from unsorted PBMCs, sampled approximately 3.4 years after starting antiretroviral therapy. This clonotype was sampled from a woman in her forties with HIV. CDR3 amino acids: CASSGTGANTEAFF. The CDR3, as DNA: TGTGCCAGCAGTGGGACAGGGGCGAACACTGAAGCTTTCTTT.